These 24 T cell receptor beta chains were sequenced from one sample in a study of metastatic and nonmetastatic thyroid tumors. Among the patients, none had received any treatment before thyroid surgery. TCRdb reassembled clones from the PCR reads with MiXCR. The table records more than 6,000 clones, about 32% of them present only once. The specimen was adjacent normal tissue. These receptor sequences come from a male donor with papillary thyroid cancer or a benign thyroid nodule (not recorded which). Some clones in this sample may be carry-over from other donors' samples.

This clone is medium-sized by share. The junction departs from the called germline gene at one end, perhaps through a read error. V gene TRBV2 combines with J gene TRBJ1-5; 8 bases line up with TRBD1. CDR3 length: 15 amino acids. Germline V lookup: CDR1 SNHLY, CDR2 FYNNEI. The DNA of the CDR3 is TGTGCCAGCAGTCAAGCGGGACAGGCTAATCAGCCCCAGCATTTT. This codes for CASSQAGQANQPQHF.

The CDR3 sequence is CASSPAGASSYEQYF. Here the CDR3 DNA reads TGTGCCAGCAGCCCAGCGGGGGCTAGCTCCTACGAGCAGTACTTC. This rearrangement joins TRBV5-4 to TRBJ2-7, with 8 bases that match TRBD2. Trimming at V came to 4 bases and at J to 0 bases, leaving 6 bases not matched to a gene. Germline CDR1 is SGHNT and CDR2 is YYREEE (reference sequence). The CDR3 contains 15 residues.

Details on this clone: The same CDR3 is also encoded by other DNA sequences in this sample. V gene TRBV12-3 or TRBV12-4 combines with J gene TRBJ1-1; no definite D call. V was pared by 3 bases and J by 4 bases, with 6 bases between. The CDR3 has 12 residues. CDR3 coding DNA: TGTGCCAGCAGTTTTGGGAGCACTGAAGCTTTCTTT. It specifies CASSFGSTEAFF.

Written as DNA, the CDR3 is TGTGCCAGCAGCGCTGGGACTAGCGTCACAGATACGCAGTATTTT. The encoded protein is CASSAGTSVTDTQYF. V gene TRBV9 combines with J gene TRBJ2-3, with TRBD2 matching 10 bases. There are 15 residues in the CDR3. V dropped 3 bases and J dropped 2; count of bases not matched to a gene: 3. The germline V gene encodes CDR1 SGDLS and CDR2 YYNGEE.

Note on this clone: The junction and the germline gene differ at one end; a read error may be behind it. The chain uses TRBV6-1 and TRBJ1-1; D might be TRBD1 (6 bases). CDR3 length: 14 residues. In germline, CDR1 is MNHNS, CDR2 SASEGT. The CDR3 nucleotides are TGTGCCAGGCCTCGAAAACTGGGACACACTGAAGCTTGCTTT. Amino acid sequence: CARPRKLGHTEACF.

This clone is large by share. The chain joins TRBV12-3 or TRBV12-4 to TRBJ2-2, with TRBD1 matching over 9 bases. V was clipped by 6 bases and J by 3 bases; unmatched bases: 5. The CDR3 has 15 amino acids. CDR3 in DNA: TGTGCCAGCAGCTATACAGGGGGCCACACCGGGGAGCTGTTTTTT. This codes for CASSYTGGHTGELFF.

The chain combines TRBV20-1 with TRBJ1-1, with TRBD1 matching 8 bases. V lost 4 bases to trimming and J lost 8 bases; unmatched junction nucleotides: 6. Per germline, CDR1 DFQATT and CDR2 SNEGSKA (reference sequence). This CDR3 is 12 amino acids long. Here the CDR3 DNA reads TGCAGTGCTATGGGACAGGTCGGAGAAGCTTTCTTT. This codes for CSAMGQVGEAFF.

This chain connects TRBV20-1 to TRBJ1-5; 10 nucleotides match TRBD1. In germline, CDR1 is DFQATT, CDR2 SNEGSKA (reference sequence). V lost 5 bases to trimming and J lost 1 base; unmatched junction nucleotides: 11. The CDR3 covers 17 residues. CDR3 amino acids: CSAATGQGVLSNQPQHF. The CDR3 DNA reads TGCAGTGCTGCTACCGGACAGGGGGTGTTAAGCAATCAGCCCCAGCATTTT.

This clone was found a few times. This rearrangement joins TRBV6-1 to TRBJ1-3; D not certain. CDR1 is MNHNS and CDR2 is SASEGT in the germline V gene. CDR3 length: 15 residues. The V end was cut by 5 bases, the J end by 0 bases, with 11 bases between. CDR3 region: CASSFTAFSGNTIYF. As DNA, the CDR3 is TGTGCCAGCAGTTTTACAGCATTCTCTGGAAACACCATATATTTT.

This clone is judged medium-sized (0.01 to 0.1%). The V and J genes are TRBV7-6 and TRBJ2-5; no clear D gene. The CDR3 length is 15 residues. Germline-derived CDR1 and CDR2 are SGHVS and FNYEAQ. Trimming removed 5 bases from V and 5 bases from J, with 18 bases in between. The CDR3 DNA reads as TGTGCCAGCAGCCCACTGCCTGTGGGTCGGGAGACCCAGTACTTC. This gives the protein CASSPLPVGRETQYF. The entire variable domain, with the rest obtained from reference TRBV7-6 and TRBJ2-5, is as follows: GAGVSQSPRYKVTKRGQDVALRCDPISGHVSLYWYRQALGQGPEFLTYFNYEAQQDKSGLPNDRFSAERPEGSISTLTIQRTEQRDSAMYRCASSPLPVGRETQYFGPGTRLLVL.

A note on this clone: At one of its ends the junction is not consistent with the germline gene, which may arise from a read error. For the CDR3, the DNA is TGTGCCGGCAGCTTAGCGTGGGACAGGGGCGAGCAGTACTTC. This translates into CAGSLAWDRGEQYF. The gene calls are TRBV7-8 and TRBJ2-7; 10 bases agree with TRBD1. This CDR3 spans 14 amino acids. Germline CDR1 and CDR2: SGHVS and FQNEAQ.

The chain is built from TRBV4-1 and TRBJ2-1; possibly TRBD2 for D (6 bases). Germline CDR1 MGHRA, CDR2 YSYEKL. There are 15 residues in the CDR3. With 2 bases removed from V and 11 bases from J, the gap between germline ends came to 19 bases. The CDR3 sequence is CASSQSHQAGPKQFF. The CDR3 region has the DNA TGCGCCAGCAGCCAAAGTCATCAGGCGGGACCGAAGCAGTTCTTC.

In the case of this clone: Relative to the germline gene, one junction end is altered; a read error may explain this. V is TRBV7-2 and J is TRBJ2-7; D may be TRBD2 (6 bases). The CDR3 sequence is 15 residues long. Per the germline V gene, CDR1 is SGHTA and CDR2 is FQGNSA. For the CDR3, the DNA is TGTGCCAGCAGCTTACATGGGGGGATCTTCTACGAGCAGCACTTC. Its protein is CASSLHGGIFYEQHF.

The genes are TRBV20-1 and TRBJ2-5, with 10 bases that match TRBD2. Germline CDR1 reads DFQATT; CDR2 reads SNEGSKA (reference sequence). There are 16 residues in the CDR3. V shed 5 bases, J shed 5 bases, and the junction held 14 bases outside the gene matches. The CDR3 loop reads CSAGGGRLAGAETQYF. In nucleotides, the CDR3 is TGCAGTGCTGGGGGGGGAAGACTAGCGGGTGCCGAGACCCAGTACTTC.

The rearrangement links TRBV19 to TRBJ1-6; no firm D call. From germline, CDR1 is LNHDA and CDR2 SQIVND (reference sequence). The CDR3 runs 15 residues. The V end was cut by 3 bases, the J end by 4 bases, with 10 bases between. Here the CDR3 reads CASSIRAPYNSPLHF. As DNA, the CDR3 is TGTGCCAGTAGTATCCGGGCTCCGTATAATTCACCCCTCCACTTT.

This clone was seen a handful of times. The chain has TRBV10-3 and TRBJ2-1; D gene uncertain. Trimming removed 0 bases at V and 9 bases at J, with 15 bases between. This CDR3 comprises 15 residues. Germline V gene data show CDR1 as ENHRY and CDR2 as SYGVKD. Here the CDR3 reads CAISESGGSLCEQFF. Here the CDR3 DNA reads TGTGCCATCAGTGAGTCAGGTGGGTCCCTCTGTGAGCAGTTCTTC.

V is TRBV2 and J is TRBJ2-1; either TRBD1 or TRBD2 may supply D (6 bases each). Looked up from germline, CDR1 is SNHLY and CDR2 is FYNNEI. Trimming shortened V by 4 bases and J by 3 bases, and 22 bases separated the two germline ends. The CDR3 spans 18 residues. As DNA, the CDR3 is TGTGCCAGCAGTGTCCCTGAGGGGGGAAACCTTCGCTACAATGAGCAGTTCTTC. Its translation is CASSVPEGGNLRYNEQFF.

The chain links TRBV20-1 to TRBJ1-5; TRBD1 matches at 8 bases. V lost 6 bases, J lost 7 bases, and 14 bases stayed unmatched. The CDR3 runs to 15 residues. CDR1 is DFQATT and CDR2 is SNEGSKA in the germline V gene (reference sequence). CDR3 loop: CSATRTGSGRQPQHF. In DNA form, the CDR3 reads TGCAGTGCAACCCGGACAGGGTCCGGAAGACAGCCCCAGCATTTT.

The rearrangement links TRBV20-1 to TRBJ2-1, with 11 nucleotides matching TRBD2. The CDR3 runs 15 residues. Trimming at V came to 6 bases and at J to 2 bases, leaving 6 bases not matched to a gene. The V gene's germline CDR1 is DFQATT and CDR2 SNEGSKA (reference sequence). The CDR3 region is CSATLAGGTYNEQFF. The DNA for the CDR3 is TGCAGTGCCACCTTAGCGGGAGGGACCTACAATGAGCAGTTCTTC.

Ten or more counts support this clone. V gene TRBV19 combines with J gene TRBJ2-5, with D perhaps matching TRBD1 (5 bases). The germline V gene encodes CDR1 LNHDA and CDR2 SQIVND (reference sequence). V lost 9 bases and J 4 bases, leaving 12 bases between the germline ends. The CDR3 runs to 12 residues. The CDR3 spells CASADSRETQYF. DNA of the CDR3: TGTGCCAGCGCCGACAGCCGAGAGACCCAGTACTTC.

The count of this clone is one. This chain joins TRBV20-1 and TRBJ2-7; the D call may be TRBD1 or TRBD2 (6 bases each). V was trimmed by 0 bases and J by 3 bases, leaving 12 bases between them. The CDR3 contains 14 residues. In germline, CDR1 is DFQATT, CDR2 SNEGSKA (reference sequence). This CDR3 reads CSARDAGTYYEQYF. In DNA, the CDR3 is TGCAGTGCTAGAGATGCGGGGACATACTACGAGCAGTACTTC.

The V and J genes are TRBV19 and TRBJ1-5; D possibly corresponds to TRBD1 (5 bases). The CDR3 consists of 14 residues. The germline gives CDR1 LNHDA, CDR2 SQIVND (reference sequence). V shed 3 bases and J shed 1 base, with 7 bases lying between them. The CDR3: CASSMGPSNQPQHF. The CDR3 bases are TGTGCCAGTAGTATGGGACCGAGCAATCAGCCCCAGCATTTT.

V gene TRBV11-3 combines with J gene TRBJ2-7; D gene uncertain. Germline CDR1 reads SGHNT; CDR2 reads YENEEA. V was pared by 0 bases and J by 6 bases, with 18 bases between. This CDR3 region has 16 residues. CDR3 residues: CASSLDGSRELSEQYF. DNA of the CDR3: TGTGCCAGCAGCTTAGATGGGTCAAGAGAGCTATCCGAGCAGTACTTC.

This clone was detected only a few times. The CDR3 region has the DNA TGTGCCAGCAGTTACTCACCGACAGGGACTAATGAAAAACTGTTTTTT. This translates into CASSYSPTGTNEKLFF. The J gene is TRBJ1-4, the V gene TRBV6-2 or TRBV6-3, with 7 bases that match TRBD1. This CDR3 comprises 16 residues. Per germline, CDR1 MNHEY and CDR2 SVGEGT. The V gene end was trimmed by 0 bases and the J gene end by 2 bases; junction bases not matched to a gene: 3.